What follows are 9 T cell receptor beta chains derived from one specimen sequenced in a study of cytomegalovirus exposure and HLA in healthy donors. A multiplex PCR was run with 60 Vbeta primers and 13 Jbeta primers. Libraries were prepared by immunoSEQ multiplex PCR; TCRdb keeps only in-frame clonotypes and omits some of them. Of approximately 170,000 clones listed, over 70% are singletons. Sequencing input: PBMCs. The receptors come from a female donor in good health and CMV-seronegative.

The CDR3 is CASSYTGGTEAFF. In nucleotides, the CDR3 is TGCGCCAGCAGCTATACAGGGGGCACTGAAGCTTTCTTT. The chain combines TRBV5-1 with TRBJ1-1; TRBD1 agrees at 8 bases. Germline V gives CDR1 SGHRS, CDR2 YFSETQ. With V trimmed by 3 bases and J by 4 bases, 2 bases remained unmatched. The CDR3 has 13 amino acids.

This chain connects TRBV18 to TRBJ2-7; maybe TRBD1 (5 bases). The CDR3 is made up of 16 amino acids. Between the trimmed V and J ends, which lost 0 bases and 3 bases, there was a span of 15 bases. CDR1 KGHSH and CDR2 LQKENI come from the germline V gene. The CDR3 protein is CASSPPLNLGLYEQYF. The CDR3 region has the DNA TGTGCCAGCTCACCACCGTTAAACTTGGGGCTCTACGAGCAGTACTTC.

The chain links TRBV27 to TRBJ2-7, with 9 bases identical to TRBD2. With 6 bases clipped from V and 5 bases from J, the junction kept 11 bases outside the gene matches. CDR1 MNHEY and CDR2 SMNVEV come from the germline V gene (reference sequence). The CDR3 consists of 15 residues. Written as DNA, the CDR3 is TGTGCCAGCAGCTGGCTAGCGGGGACCCTAGACGAGCAGTACTTC. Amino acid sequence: CASSWLAGTLDEQYF.

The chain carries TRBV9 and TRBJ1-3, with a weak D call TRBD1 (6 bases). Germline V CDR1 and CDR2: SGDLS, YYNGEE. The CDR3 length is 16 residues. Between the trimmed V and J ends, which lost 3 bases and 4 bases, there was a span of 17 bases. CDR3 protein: CASSAPGQQGGNTIYF. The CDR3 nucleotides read TGTGCCAGCAGCGCACCGGGACAACAAGGGGGAAACACCATATATTTT.

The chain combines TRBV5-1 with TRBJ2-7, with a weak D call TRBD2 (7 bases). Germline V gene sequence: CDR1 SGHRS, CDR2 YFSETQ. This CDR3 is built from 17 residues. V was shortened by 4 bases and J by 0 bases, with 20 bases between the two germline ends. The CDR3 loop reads CASSHGGLGGSSYEQYF. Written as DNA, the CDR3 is TGCGCCAGCAGCCACGGGGGGCTGGGGGGAAGCTCCTACGAGCAGTACTTC.

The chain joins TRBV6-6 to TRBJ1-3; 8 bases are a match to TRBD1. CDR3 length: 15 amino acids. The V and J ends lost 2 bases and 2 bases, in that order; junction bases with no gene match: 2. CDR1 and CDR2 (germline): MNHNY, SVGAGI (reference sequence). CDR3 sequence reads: CASSYEQGAGNTIYF. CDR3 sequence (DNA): TGTGCCAGCAGTTACGAACAGGGGGCTGGAAACACCATATATTTT.

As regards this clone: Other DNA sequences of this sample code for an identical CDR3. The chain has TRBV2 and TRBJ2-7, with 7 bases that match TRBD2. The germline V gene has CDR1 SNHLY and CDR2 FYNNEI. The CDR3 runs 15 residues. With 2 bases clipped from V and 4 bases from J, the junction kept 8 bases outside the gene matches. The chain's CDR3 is CASSERSGTTYEQYF. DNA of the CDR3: TGTGCCAGCAGTGAACGCAGCGGGACCACTTACGAGCAGTACTTC.

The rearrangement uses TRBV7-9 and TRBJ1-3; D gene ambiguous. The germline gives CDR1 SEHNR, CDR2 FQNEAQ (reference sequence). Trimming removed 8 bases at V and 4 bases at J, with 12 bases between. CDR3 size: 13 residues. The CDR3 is CASAQALGNTIYF. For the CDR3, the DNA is TGTGCCAGCGCTCAGGCCCTCGGAAACACCATATATTTT.

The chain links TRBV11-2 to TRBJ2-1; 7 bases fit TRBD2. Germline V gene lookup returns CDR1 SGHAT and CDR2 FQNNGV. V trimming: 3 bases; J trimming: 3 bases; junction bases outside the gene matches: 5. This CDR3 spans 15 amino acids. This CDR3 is CASSFEGTIYNEQFF. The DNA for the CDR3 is TGTGCCAGCAGCTTTGAAGGGACTATCTACAATGAGCAGTTCTTC.